This T cell receptor (beta chain) is drawn from a study of shared clonotypes between healthy human individuals. General study findings and limits: There were few donors, and this limited the genetic and exposure-history diversity represented. Generally, naive subsets came out with larger estimated richness than memory subsets.

V was cut by 4 bases and J by 1 base, with 13 bases left in between. Germline assignment: CDR1 LNHDA and CDR2 SQIVND (reference sequence). The CDR3 is made up of 15 amino acids. Libraries were prepared by immunoSEQ multiplex PCR; TCRdb keeps only in-frame clonotypes and omits some of them. The sample holds hundreds of thousands of clones, less than 85% seen once. Turning to this clone: Its antigen is as yet unknown.

Sequencing was done on a sample of memory CD4+ T cells sorted from blood. Subset indicated: CD45RA-negative fraction. V is TRBV19 and J is TRBJ1-1; tentative D call: TRBD1 (5 bases). The clonotype comes from a young woman in good health. The CDR3 DNA follows: TGTGCCAGTAGTAACGGGGGGTCGGGGAACACTGAAGCTTTCTTT. This encodes CASSNGGSGNTEAFF. Full variable domain (rest looked up from reference TRBV19 and TRBJ1-1): DGGITQSPKYLFRKEGQNVTLSCEQNLNHDAMYWYRQDPGQGLRLIYYSQIVNDFQKGDIAEGYSVSREKKESFPLTVTSAQKNPTAFYLCASSNGGSGNTEAFFGQGTRLTVV.